These 17 T cell receptor beta chains came from one sample sequenced in a study of Graves' ophthalmopathy and Graves' hyperthyroidism. The TCR beta CDR3 regions underwent amplification from RNA transcripts. Second-round multiplex PCR followed a first-round RT-PCR using HTBI primers. TCRdb re-analysed the multiplex PCR reads in MiXCR, keeping a single row per CDR3 protein. The data show about 620,000 distinct CDR3 sequences, 22% seen once. The specimen was peripheral blood. These receptors originate from a woman under 30 with stable Graves' hyperthyroidism. Some clones in this sample may be carry-over from other donors' samples.

This clonotype was counted ten times or more. V usage is TRBV30 and J usage is TRBJ1-1, with D perhaps matching TRBD1 (6 bases). This CDR3 has 13 residues. The V and J ends lost 0 bases and 3 bases respectively, with 8 bases between them. The V gene's germline CDR1 is GTSNPN and CDR2 SVGIG (reference sequence). CDR3 amino acids: CAWSVHRDTEAFF. CDR3 nucleotides: TGTGCCTGGAGTGTACACAGGGACACTGAAGCTTTCTTT.

The count of this clonotype is one. The V and J genes are TRBV12-3 or TRBV12-4 and TRBJ2-7, with 9 bases aligning to TRBD1. The V segment lost 6 bases and the J segment 2 bases; nucleotides outside the gene matches: 5. The CDR3 contains 14 residues. CDR3 nucleotides: TGTGCCAGCAGCTGGACAGGGGCCACCTACGAGCAGTACTTC. Translated: CASSWTGATYEQYF.

This clonotype was seen many times. The chain carries TRBV6-1 and TRBJ1-5, with D hard to call. V lost 4 bases to trimming and J lost 0 bases, with 10 bases between them. There are 15 residues in the CDR3. Germline values: CDR1 MNHNS, CDR2 SASEGT. The chain's CDR3 is CASSGGTYSNQPQHF. As DNA, the CDR3 is TGTGCCAGCAGTGGTGGAACTTATAGCAATCAGCCCCAGCATTTT.

The rearrangement links TRBV6-2 or TRBV6-3 to TRBJ1-1, with 12 bases aligning to TRBD1. The trim removed 0 bases at V and 1 base at J, leaving 9 bases unmatched. Germline V gene data show CDR1 as MNHEY and CDR2 as SVGEGT. The CDR3 loop spans 19 amino acids. CDR3 nucleotides: TGTGCCAGCAGTTACTCGTGGGACAGGGGGCCAAGAGGGAACACTGAAGCTTTCTTT. This sequence encodes CASSYSWDRGPRGNTEAFF.

The rearrangement links TRBV6-1 to TRBJ1-2; D is undetermined. The CDR3 sequence is 13 residues long. V was clipped by 4 bases and J by 5 bases, with 11 bases between them. The germline CDR1 and CDR2 sequences are MNHNS and SASEGT. This CDR3 reads CASSARGVYGYTF. In DNA form, the CDR3 reads TGTGCCAGCAGTGCCCGTGGGGTTTATGGCTACACCTTC.

The chain employs TRBV10-3 and TRBJ2-7; D gene unclear. The germline V gene has CDR1 ENHRY and CDR2 SYGVKD. The V and J ends lost 4 bases and 0 bases respectively, with 10 bases between them. This CDR3 contains 14 residues. CDR3 sequence: CAISGDTSSYEQYF. The CDR3 coding sequence is TGTGCCATCAGTGGAGACACCAGCTCCTACGAGCAGTACTTC.

This clonotype was counted many times. V usage is TRBV12-3 or TRBV12-4 and J usage is TRBJ1-2, with D possibly TRBD1 on 5 matching bases. V was cut by 7 bases and J by 8 bases, with 14 bases left in between. This CDR3 has 12 residues. CDR3 sequence reads: CASKHQGDGYTF. CDR3 DNA: TGTGCCAGCAAACATCAGGGTGACGGCTACACCTTC.

This clonotype was detected only a few times. The chain has TRBV13 and TRBJ1-5; 10 nucleotides agree with TRBD1. CDR1 and CDR2 from the germline V gene are PRHDT and FYEKMQ (reference sequence). The trim removed 6 bases at V and 1 base at J, leaving 18 bases unmatched. The CDR3 sequence is 20 residues long. The CDR3 protein is CASSSRPHGTGVRSNQPQHF. CDR3 bases: TGTGCCAGCAGTTCTAGGCCCCACGGGACAGGGGTTCGAAGCAATCAGCCCCAGCATTTT.

This clonotype has a handful of counts. The CDR3 region has the DNA TGTGCCAGCAGTCCAGGGGGCCCCTACTATGGCTACACCTTC. Translation: CASSPGGPYYGYTF. The chain has TRBV6-2 or TRBV6-3 and TRBJ1-2; the match to TRBD1 covers 8 bases. V was clipped by 5 bases and J by 3 bases; unmatched bases: 5. This CDR3 comprises 14 residues. Germline loops: CDR1 MNHEY, CDR2 SVGEGT.

This chain connects TRBV5-1 to TRBJ2-5; TRBD2 matches at 12 bases. Trimming cost V 0 bases and J 4 bases; bases outside gene matches: 4. Germline V gene sequence: CDR1 SGHRS, CDR2 YFSETQ. The CDR3 covers 16 residues. CDR3 DNA: TGCGCCAGCAGCTTGGCGGGACTAGCGGGTTTAGAGACCCAGTACTTC. Translated: CASSLAGLAGLETQYF.

This clonotype was detected many times. J is TRBJ1-1 and V is TRBV27; 8 bases line up with TRBD1. J lost 1 base, V lost 5 bases, and 12 bases had no gene match. This CDR3 has 17 amino acids. The germline V gene encodes CDR1 MNHEY and CDR2 SMNVEV (reference sequence). As DNA, the CDR3 is TGTGCCAGCAGTATCCGACAGGGGAGTATATCGAACACTGAAGCTTTCTTT. This sequence encodes CASSIRQGSISNTEAFF.

This sequence joins TRBV3-1 and TRBJ2-7; 9 positions match TRBD1. V shed 2 bases and J 6 bases; nucleotides not matched to a gene: 5. The CDR3 consists of 14 residues. Germline-derived CDR1 and CDR2 are LGHDT and YNNKEL (reference sequence). As DNA, the CDR3 is TGTGCCAGCAGCCAAAGGGGACAGGGTGGCGAGCAGTACTTC. Encoded protein: CASSQRGQGGEQYF.

This clonotype was recorded many times. The CDR3: CASSPGDQSYQPQHF. CDR3 sequence (DNA): TGTGCCAGCAGTCCCGGCGACCAGTCCTATCAGCCCCAGCATTTT. V usage is TRBV12-3 or TRBV12-4 and J usage is TRBJ1-5, with D unclear. Trimming took off 5 bases at V and 5 bases at J, with 16 bases between the two ends. This CDR3 has 15 amino acids.

At least ten counts were recorded for this clonotype. V is TRBV12-3 or TRBV12-4 and J is TRBJ1-5; TRBD1 is a possible D gene (5 bases). Deletions cut 1 base from V and 7 bases from J, with 17 bases between. The CDR3 contains 16 residues. CDR3 loop: CASSLVATGGLQPQHF. CDR3 DNA: TGTGCCAGCAGTTTAGTAGCCACTGGGGGATTGCAGCCCCAGCATTTT.

The gene calls are TRBV18 and TRBJ2-2, with D unclear. Trimming shortened V by 2 bases and J by 1 base, and 17 bases separated the two germline ends. The V gene's germline CDR1 is KGHSH and CDR2 LQKENI. The CDR3 runs to 18 residues. In DNA, the CDR3 is TGTGCCAGCTCACCAATTTTAAAAGGTCCTTTGAACACCGGGGAGCTGTTTTTT. This codes for CASSPILKGPLNTGELFF.

This clonotype was picked up many times. The V gene is TRBV20-1, the J gene TRBJ1-1, with 7 bases matching TRBD1. Germline CDR1 reads DFQATT; CDR2 reads SNEGSKA (reference sequence). This CDR3 comprises 13 residues. Trimming took 6 bases from V and 1 from J; bases not matched to a gene: 5. The DNA of the CDR3 is TGCAGTGCCCAGTGGACAGGGAACACTGAAGCTTTCTTT. Translating gives CSAQWTGNTEAFF.

This clonotype has ten or more counts. The CDR3 loop is CASSTGTGDYGYTF. Written as DNA, the CDR3 is TGCGCCAGCAGCACCGGGACAGGGGACTATGGCTACACCTTC. The chain is built from TRBV5-1 and TRBJ1-2; 10 bases agree with TRBD1. CDR1 and CDR2 from the germline V gene are SGHRS and YFSETQ. The V segment lost 4 bases and the J segment 3 bases; nucleotides outside the gene matches: 3. The CDR3 covers 14 residues.